The entry that follows covers one T cell receptor beta chain sequence. Its target is not known. Only in-frame clones appear in the TCRdb table, and some are missing; sequencing was by immunoSEQ multiplex PCR. The repertoire holds about 84,000 clones, about 85% seen once, with less than 1.6% in the top ten. The sample originates from a study of T cell responses to AZD1222 COVID-19 vaccine. The V and J ends lost 1 base and 0 bases respectively, with 3 bases between them. In germline, CDR1 is SGHAT, CDR2 FQNNGV. The length of the CDR3 is 13 residues. The study's findings and limits: Among vaccine-associated CD4 TCRs, coverage spanned spike, with dominance at 160-218 and 743-854.

The sample here was peripheral blood, taken on day 0 of AZD1222 vaccination. V and J are TRBV11-2 and TRBJ1-1; D call uncertain. The clonotype originates from an adult in good health. This CDR3 is CASSLVLNTEAFF. DNA of the CDR3: TGTGCCAGCAGCTTAGTCCTGAACACTGAAGCTTTCTTT.